The 24 T cell receptor beta chains below all came from one sample that was sequenced in a study of blood T cell repertoires in COVID-19. Produced via immunoSEQ multiplex PCR; TCRdb's table is partial and in-frame only. There are about 170,000 clones in the sample; roughly 84% occur only once, and roughly 11% lies in the top ten. Sequencing was done on a sample of peripheral blood. The receptors were sampled from a man between 65 and 85 years old with active or convalescent COVID-19.

This chain links TRBV7-3 with TRBJ2-3; D may be TRBD1 (6 bases). V was pared by 5 bases and J by 3 bases, with 18 bases between. This CDR3 contains 16 residues. Germline CDR1 SGHTA, CDR2 FQGTGA. CDR3 protein: CASSPVGQHSTDTQYF. Written as DNA, the CDR3 is TGTGCCAGCAGCCCAGTTGGACAGCACTCGACAGATACGCAGTATTTT.

The chain combines TRBV5-5 with TRBJ2-2, with a weak D call TRBD1 (9 bases). CDR1 SGHKS and CDR2 YYEKEE come from the germline V gene (reference sequence). Trimming removed 1 base from V and 7 bases from J, with 14 bases in between. There are 15 residues in the CDR3. The CDR3 DNA is TGTGCCAGCAGCTTGCGGGGGGGACAGGGCGGGGAGCTGTTTTTT. This sequence encodes CASSLRGGQGGELFF.

The chain uses TRBV24-1 and TRBJ2-5; D possibly corresponds to TRBD1 (5 bases). The germline V and J ends were trimmed by 2 bases and 0 bases, with 9 bases remaining between them. Germline lookup yields CDR1 KGHDR and CDR2 SFDVKD. The CDR3 has 15 residues. The CDR3 region is CATSDSKGYQETQYF. The DNA for the CDR3 is TGTGCCACCAGTGATTCCAAGGGGTACCAAGAGACCCAGTACTTC.

CDR3 sequence (DNA): TGTGCCAGCATGAGAGATCGGGACATTCAGTACTTC. Its protein is CASMRDRDIQYF. The rearrangement joins TRBV6-6 to TRBJ2-4; D is ambiguous. This CDR3 contains 12 residues. Germline CDR1 and CDR2: MNHNY and SVGAGI (reference sequence). The V gene lost 7 bases and the J gene lost 8 bases, with 12 bases spanning the gap.

On this clone itself: Other DNA sequences in this specimen translate into the identical CDR3. J is TRBJ1-5 and V is TRBV19; 7 nucleotides agree with TRBD1. Germline V gene lookup returns CDR1 LNHDA and CDR2 SQIVND (reference sequence). The V gene end was trimmed by 3 bases and the J gene end by 7 bases; junction bases not matched to a gene: 6. This CDR3 has 14 residues. The CDR3 protein is CASSIRQGGQPQHF. CDR3 sequence (DNA): TGTGCCAGTAGTATCCGACAGGGAGGCCAGCCCCAGCATTTT. The full variable domain, with the rest looked up from reference TRBV19 and TRBJ1-5, is DGGITQSPKYLFRKEGQNVTLSCEQNLNHDAMYWYRQDPGQGLRLIYYSQIVNDFQKGDIAEGYSVSREKKESFPLTVTSAQKNPTAFYLCASSIRQGGQPQHFGDGTRLSIL.

The chain uses TRBV3-1 (or the pseudogene TRBV3-2) and TRBJ2-3; D perhaps matches TRBD2 (5 bases). The V gene's germline CDR1 is LGHDT and CDR2 YNNKEL (reference sequence). Deletions cut 3 bases from V and 8 bases from J, with 12 bases between. The length of the CDR3 is 13 residues. CDR3 sequence (DNA): TGTGCCAGCAGCCAGGACGTCGGGGTTACGCAGTATTTT. It codes for CASSQDVGVTQYF.

The chain links TRBV6-2 or TRBV6-3 to TRBJ1-5; TRBD1 matches at 8 bases. CDR3 length equals 15 residues. V lost 4 bases, J lost 8 bases, and 10 bases stayed unmatched. CDR1 MNHEY and CDR2 SVGEGT come from the germline V gene. In nucleotides, the CDR3 is TGTGCCAGCAGTTCATACAGGGGGACGATGGAGCCCCAGCATTTT. This sequence encodes CASSSYRGTMEPQHF.

The chain has TRBV7-9 and TRBJ1-1; 11 bases align to TRBD1. CDR3 length: 15 amino acids. From germline, CDR1 is SEHNR and CDR2 FQNEAQ (reference sequence). Trimming removed 3 bases from V and 4 bases from J; junction bases left unmatched: 4. CDR3 in DNA: TGTGCCAGCAGCTTCCCGGGACAGGGGGGCACTGAAGCTTTCTTT. Protein product: CASSFPGQGGTEAFF.

V usage is TRBV2 and J usage is TRBJ1-2; D is unresolved. This CDR3 has 13 amino acids. V lost 3 bases, J lost 2 bases, and 7 bases lay in between. Germline values: CDR1 SNHLY, CDR2 FYNNEI. The CDR3, as DNA: TGTGCCAGCAGTGAGGGAGGGAACTATGGCTACACCTTC. It translates to CASSEGGNYGYTF.

The rearrangement links TRBV25-1 to TRBJ2-1, with D possibly TRBD2 on 6 matching bases. The germline V gene has CDR1 MGHDK and CDR2 SYGVNS. Trimming removed 7 bases from V and 4 bases from J, with 20 bases in between. CDR3 length: 16 amino acids. This CDR3 reads CASTPEDGRGYNEQFF. The DNA of the CDR3 is TGTGCCAGCACCCCGGAGGACGGGAGAGGGTACAATGAGCAGTTCTTC. Filled out from reference TRBV25-1 and TRBJ2-1, the complete variable domain reads EADIYQTPRYLVIGTGKKITLECSQTMGHDKMYWYQQDPGMELHLIHYSYGVNSTEKGDLSSESTVSRIRTEHFPLTLESARPSHTSQYLCASTPEDGRGYNEQFFGPGTRLTVL.

The V call is TRBV5-8, the J call TRBJ2-5, with 10 bases aligning to TRBD1. Germline V gene data show CDR1 as SGHTS and CDR2 as YDEGEE. The CDR3 totals 13 residues. The V segment lost 3 bases and the J segment 4 bases; nucleotides outside the gene matches: 0. CDR3 in amino acids: CASSWDRGETQYF. The CDR3 bases are TGTGCCAGCAGCTGGGACAGGGGAGAGACCCAGTACTTC.

This clone was found once. CDR3 in DNA: TGTGCCAGTAGTCGCGGGGAGCTGTTTTTT. Protein: CASSRGELFF. The chain employs TRBV19 and TRBJ2-2, with unresolved D. Trimming took off 5 bases at V and 7 bases at J, with 2 bases between the two ends. Looked up from germline, CDR1 is LNHDA and CDR2 is SQIVND (reference sequence). The CDR3 is made up of 10 amino acids.

This chain connects TRBV11-2 to TRBJ1-2, with 9 bases aligning to TRBD1. The germline V gene has CDR1 SGHAT and CDR2 FQNNGV. Unmatched junction bases numbered 13, after V lost 7 bases and J lost 4 bases. The CDR3 has 16 amino acids. The CDR3, as DNA: TGTGCCAGCATCCCCGGGACAGGGCCTCTGGGCTATGGCTACACCTTC. Encoded protein: CASIPGTGPLGYGYTF.

The chain has TRBV7-2 and TRBJ2-4, with 12 nucleotides matching TRBD2. Germline CDR1 is SGHTA and CDR2 is FQGNSA. This CDR3 comprises 15 residues. The trim removed 2 bases at V and 9 bases at J, leaving 5 bases unmatched. The DNA for the CDR3 is TGTGCCAGCAGCTTACGACTAGCGGGAGAGGGCATTCAGTACTTC. Residues: CASSLRLAGEGIQYF.

Comments on this clone: This sample includes further DNA sequences coding for the same CDR3. The V call is TRBV18, the J call TRBJ2-5; 7 bases are shared with TRBD1. CDR1 is KGHSH and CDR2 is LQKENI in the germline V gene. V gave up 3 bases and J gave up 4 bases; unmatched junction bases: 2. There are 13 residues in the CDR3. The DNA for the CDR3 is TGTGCCAGCTCACCTCGACAGGGAGAGACCCAGTACTTC. Its translation: CASSPRQGETQYF.

The rearrangement joins TRBV6-5 to TRBJ1-2; D unresolved. Trimming left V 6 bases short and J 8 bases short, with 16 bases between. This CDR3 comprises 13 residues. CDR1 is MNHEY and CDR2 is SVGAGI in the germline V gene. The CDR3 region is CASSSTWRKGYTF. As DNA, the CDR3 is TGTGCCAGCAGCTCAACATGGCGGAAAGGCTACACCTTC.

The rearrangement links TRBV28 to TRBJ1-2; no firm D call. V shed 4 bases and J shed 3 bases, with 15 bases lying between them. Germline loops: CDR1 MDHEN, CDR2 SYDVKM. The CDR3 covers 15 residues. CDR3 nucleotide sequence: TGTGCCAGCAGTTCCCACCCGGCCGGGGACTATGGCTACACCTTC. Translating gives CASSSHPAGDYGYTF.

The chain has TRBV7-2 and TRBJ2-5; D possibly corresponds to TRBD2 (7 bases). CDR1 and CDR2 from the germline V gene are SGHTA and FQGNSA. V lost 3 bases and J lost 2, with 16 bases in between. The CDR3 is made up of 16 amino acids. The CDR3 bases are TGTGCCAGCAGCTTTCGGGGGGCGGCGGGTCAAGAGACCCAGTACTTC. It yields the protein CASSFRGAAGQETQYF. The entire variable domain, with the rest obtained from reference TRBV7-2 and TRBJ2-5, is as follows: GAGVSQSPSNKVTEKGKDVELRCDPISGHTALYWYRQSLGQGLEFLIYFQGNSAPDKSGLPSDRFSAERTGGSVSTLTIQRTQQEDSAVYLCASSFRGAAGQETQYFGPGTRLLVL.

This clone was seen a single time. V usage is TRBV7-8 and J usage is TRBJ1-2; TRBD1 agrees at 8 bases. V trimming: 2 bases; J trimming: 9 bases; junction bases outside the gene matches: 14. The CDR3 extends over 16 amino acids. The germline V gene has CDR1 SGHVS and CDR2 FQNEAQ. CDR3 sequence reads: CASSLSEASGGRSYTF. DNA for the CDR3: TGTGCCAGCAGCTTAAGTGAGGCCTCAGGGGGCAGGAGCTACACCTTC. The full variable domain, in which reference TRBV7-8 and TRBJ1-2 provide the parts outside the CDR3, is GAGVSQSPRYKVAKRGQDVALRCDPISGHVSLFWYQQALGQGPEFLTYFQNEAQLDKSGLPSDRFFAERPEGSVSTLKIQRTQQEDSAVYLCASSLSEASGGRSYTFGSGTRLTVV.

The V gene is TRBV28, the J gene TRBJ1-1; D is possibly TRBD1 (5 bases). The V gene's germline CDR1 is MDHEN and CDR2 SYDVKM. V dropped 4 bases and J dropped 6 bases, with 18 bases sitting between them. This CDR3 comprises 15 residues. CDR3 nucleotide sequence: TGTGCCAGCAGTTCGACGGCGGGACCGAGGGCTGAAGCTTTCTTT. Protein sequence: CASSSTAGPRAEAFF.

J is TRBJ2-6 and V is TRBV18; 7 nucleotides line up with TRBD1. Germline-derived CDR1 and CDR2 are KGHSH and LQKENI. With 1 base clipped from V and 0 bases from J, the junction kept 9 bases outside the gene matches. This CDR3 spans 19 amino acids. The CDR3 loop reads CASSPLFPGQSSGANVLTF. DNA of the CDR3: TGTGCCAGCTCACCACTCTTCCCGGGACAGAGCTCTGGGGCCAACGTCCTGACTTTC. The variable domain in full, with the rest retrieved from reference TRBV18 and TRBJ2-6, is NAGVMQNPRHLVRRRGQEARLRCSPMKGHSHVYWYRQLPEEGLKFMVYLQKENIIDESGMPKERFSAEFPKEGPSILRIQQVVRGDSAAYFCASSPLFPGQSSGANVLTFGAGSRLTVL.

The chain combines TRBV7-2 with TRBJ2-7; 9 bases are shared with TRBD1. CDR1 is SGHTA, CDR2 FQGNSA, per germline. Losses at the gene ends were 3 bases for V and 4 bases for J; bases not matched to a gene: 13. The CDR3 sequence is 17 residues long. The CDR3, as DNA: TGTGCCAGCAGCTTGGGTCCCACGGGACAGGGTGGGTACGAGCAGTACTTC. Protein sequence: CASSLGPTGQGGYEQYF.

The chain employs TRBV11-2 and TRBJ2-1, with D tentatively TRBD2 (7 bases). V shed 5 bases and J shed 8 bases, with 16 bases lying between them. Germline CDR1 is SGHAT and CDR2 is FQNNGV. The CDR3 is 14 residues long. The CDR3 is CASSISWGGDEQFF. DNA for the CDR3: TGTGCCAGCAGCATATCCTGGGGGGGCGATGAGCAGTTCTTC.

This clone has a single count. The J gene is TRBJ2-7, the V gene TRBV27; possible D gene TRBD1, 5 bases. The V gene lost 6 bases and the J gene lost 0 bases, with 9 bases spanning the gap. From germline, CDR1 is MNHEY and CDR2 SMNVEV (reference sequence). The CDR3 runs to 13 residues. CDR3 in DNA: TGTGCCAGCAGCAGGGCCATCTCCTACGAGCAGTACTTC. Translated: CASSRAISYEQYF.